These T cell receptor beta chains were read from a single sample in a study of monozygotic twins with cystic fibrosis. Here immunoSEQ multiplex PCR was the method, and the copy in TCRdb shows in-frame clones only, minus some. The repertoire holds tens of thousands of clones, with roughly 90% as singletons. The sample consisted of blood. All receptors derive from a girl aged 2 to 10 with cystic fibrosis. Both conserved end residues are part of each CDR3. A D gene is named only where the DNA matches it firmly. Clone size is shown for a subset of rows, as once, few, many or a class of expanded clone.

CDR3 DNA: TGTGCCAGCTCCCGGACAGCCCAAGAGACCCAGTACTTC; CDR3 protein: CASSRTAQETQYF; clone size: .; D gene: .; J gene: TRBJ2-5; V gene: TRBV18
CDR3 DNA: TGCAGCGTCACCCCGGGGAGAGATACGCAGTATTTT; CDR3 protein: CSVTPGRDTQYF; clone size: .; D gene: .; J gene: TRBJ2-3; V gene: TRBV29-1
CDR3 DNA: TGTGCCAGTAGTATCTCAGGGACAGGGGTATACTATGGCTACACCTTC; CDR3 protein: CASSISGTGVYYGYTF; clone size: .; D gene: TRBD1; J gene: TRBJ1-2; V gene: TRBV19
CDR3 DNA: TGCAGTGCTGAGATGGTGGAGACCCAGTACTTC; CDR3 protein: CSAEMVETQYF; clone size: .; D gene: .; J gene: TRBJ2-5; V gene: TRBV20-1
CDR3 DNA: TGTGCCAGCAGCTCCGCCGCCCCAGTTGCGGGGAACACAGATACGCAGTATTTT; CDR3 protein: CASSSAAPVAGNTDTQYF; clone size: .; D gene: .; J gene: TRBJ2-3; V gene: TRBV5-6
CDR3 DNA: TGTGCCAGCAGTGATTTGTGGGGGGGCTACAATGAGCAGTTCTTC; CDR3 protein: CASSDLWGGYNEQFF; clone size: once; D gene: TRBD2; J gene: TRBJ2-1; V gene: TRBV2
CDR3 DNA: TGTGCCACCAGCAGAGATCTGAATTCACCCCTCCACTTT; CDR3 protein: CATSRDLNSPLHF; clone size: .; D gene: .; J gene: TRBJ1-6; V gene: TRBV15
CDR3 DNA: TGCGCCAGCAGCCCGGGACGCCTCAATGAGCAGTTCTTC; CDR3 protein: CASSPGRLNEQFF; clone size: .; D gene: .; J gene: TRBJ2-1; V gene: TRBV5-1
CDR3 DNA: TGTGCTAGCAGCTTAGAGACAGGGACTGAAGCTTTCTTT; CDR3 protein: CASSLETGTEAFF; clone size: .; D gene: TRBD1; J gene: TRBJ1-1; V gene: TRBV7-7
CDR3 DNA: TGTGCCAGCAGTTACTTCCCGGGGAATGAGCAGTTCTTC; CDR3 protein: CASSYFPGNEQFF; clone size: .; D gene: .; J gene: TRBJ2-1; V gene: TRBV6-5
CDR3 DNA: TGTGCCAGCTCACCAGGGGACGAGCAGTACTTC; CDR3 protein: CASSPGDEQYF; clone size: .; D gene: .; J gene: TRBJ2-7; V gene: TRBV18
CDR3 DNA: TGCAGCGTTGATGTGGCAGACTATGGCTACACCTTC; CDR3 protein: CSVDVADYGYTF; clone size: .; D gene: .; J gene: TRBJ1-2; V gene: TRBV29-1
CDR3 DNA: TGTGCTAGTGGTTTGGTACAGGGCAGGGGGGAGTATTTT; CDR3 protein: CASGLVQGRGEYF; clone size: .; D gene: .; J gene: TRBJ2-3; V gene: TRBV12-5
CDR3 DNA: TGTGCCAGCACTCTAGCGGGGGGGCCCAACACAGATACGCAGTATTTT; CDR3 protein: CASTLAGGPNTDTQYF; clone size: .; D gene: TRBD2; J gene: TRBJ2-3; V gene: TRBV11-2
CDR3 DNA: TGTGCCAGCTCACCCAGGGAGGATTCACCCCTCCACTTT; CDR3 protein: CASSPREDSPLHF; clone size: .; D gene: .; J gene: TRBJ1-6; V gene: TRBV18
CDR3 DNA: TGTGCCAGCAGCTTGGAGGGGCCCGGTAATAATTCACCCCTCCACTTT; CDR3 protein: CASSLEGPGNNSPLHF; clone size: .; D gene: .; J gene: TRBJ1-6; V gene: TRBV5-5
CDR3 DNA: TGCAGCGCCGGGGCGCCCAATCAGCCCCAGCATTTT; CDR3 protein: CSAGAPNQPQHF; clone size: once; D gene: .; J gene: TRBJ1-5; V gene: TRBV29-1
CDR3 DNA: TGTGCCAGCAGATTCAGAGATAACACTGAAACTTTCTTT; CDR3 protein: CASRFRDNTETFF; clone size: .; D gene: .; J gene: TRBJ1-1; V gene: TRBV5-6
CDR3 DNA: TGTGCCAGTAGTTCCCGACCGCGCTTTTCCGAGCAGTACTTC; CDR3 protein: CASSSRPRFSEQYF; clone size: .; D gene: .; J gene: TRBJ2-7; V gene: TRBV19
CDR3 DNA: TGTGCCAGCAGAAACACGGGAGTCTCTGGAAACACCATATATTTT; CDR3 protein: CASRNTGVSGNTIYF; clone size: .; D gene: .; J gene: TRBJ1-3; V gene: TRBV6-1
CDR3 DNA: TGTGCCAGTAGTATCGACGGATTAGGAGCGGCTTTCTTT; CDR3 protein: CASSIDGLGAAFF; clone size: .; D gene: .; J gene: TRBJ1-1; V gene: TRBV19
CDR3 DNA: TGCGCCAGCAGCCAAGCGTCGGAGGGATTCTACGAGCAGTACTTC; CDR3 protein: CASSQASEGFYEQYF; clone size: .; D gene: .; J gene: TRBJ2-7; V gene: TRBV4-3
CDR3 DNA: TGTGCCAGCAGCCTAAACGGGGGGGACAGCTCCTACGAGCAGTACTTC; CDR3 protein: CASSLNGGDSSYEQYF; clone size: .; D gene: .; J gene: TRBJ2-7; V gene: TRBV5-4
CDR3 DNA: TGCGCCAGCAGCCCCCCGGGTAGCGGGGGACAAGAGACCCAGTACTTC; CDR3 protein: CASSPPGSGGQETQYF; clone size: .; D gene: TRBD2; J gene: TRBJ2-5; V gene: TRBV5-1
CDR3 DNA: TGTGCCAGCAGCCAAGGGCGGATTAACTATGGCTACACCTTC; CDR3 protein: CASSQGRINYGYTF; clone size: .; D gene: .; J gene: TRBJ1-2; V gene: TRBV14
CDR3 DNA: TGTGCCAGTAGTACCACAGGGGAGAGCACAGATACGCAGTATTTT; CDR3 protein: CASSTTGESTDTQYF; clone size: .; D gene: TRBD1; J gene: TRBJ2-3; V gene: TRBV19